The 7 T cell receptor beta chains listed next were all sequenced from one sample in a study of T cells in Graves' hyperthyroidism and ophthalmopathy. Amplification targeted TCR beta CDR3 regions from RNA transcripts. RT-PCR in the first round (using the HTBI primer set) targeted the TCR CDR3. TCRdb ran MiXCR on the multiplex PCR reads and lists one entry per CDR3 protein. The sample includes roughly 160,000 distinct CDR3 sequences, over 8% of them seen just once. The sequencing input was blood. The receptors come from a woman younger than 30 with Graves' hyperthyroidism that later progressed to Graves' ophthalmopathy.

This clonotype occurred many times. V and J are TRBV28 and TRBJ2-3; D is uncertain. Trimming stripped 7 bases from V and 5 bases from J, with 10 bases between. Looked up from germline, CDR1 is MDHEN and CDR2 is SYDVKM. The CDR3 spans 12 residues. Here the CDR3 DNA reads TGTGCCAGCAATAAGATCCTAGATACGCAGTATTTT. It yields the protein CASNKILDTQYF.

This clonotype was detected only a few times. This chain uses TRBV4-1 with TRBJ1-5, with unresolved D. CDR3 length: 15 amino acids. Per the germline V gene, CDR1 is MGHRA and CDR2 is YSYEKL. V lost 0 bases and J 3 bases, leaving 9 bases between the germline ends. The CDR3 nucleotides read TGCGCCAGCAGCCAAGATTCGGGCTTCAATCAGCCCCAGCATTTT. It is translated as CASSQDSGFNQPQHF.

This chain connects TRBV4-2 to TRBJ1-2, with 9 bases that match TRBD1. The germline V gene has CDR1 LGHNA and CDR2 YNFKEQ. Trimming cost V 0 bases and J 1 base; bases outside gene matches: 0. The CDR3 totals 15 residues. CDR3 bases: TGTGCCAGCAGCCAAGAGACAGGGGGTAACTATGGCTACACCTTC. It translates to CASSQETGGNYGYTF.

This clonotype was counted ten times or more. This chain connects TRBV7-9 to TRBJ1-6, with D maybe TRBD1 (5 bases). V was shortened by 0 bases and J by 7 bases, with 10 bases between the two germline ends. In germline, CDR1 is SEHNR, CDR2 FQNEAQ (reference sequence). The CDR3 totals 15 residues. In DNA form, the CDR3 reads TGTGCCAGCAGCTTAGCGGGGGTTCAGAATTCACCCCTCCACTTT. Translated, it gives CASSLAGVQNSPLHF.

This clonotype was seen many times. The chain joins TRBV6-6 to TRBJ2-3; 13 nucleotides agree with TRBD2. Looked up from germline, CDR1 is MNHNY and CDR2 is SVGAGI (reference sequence). J was trimmed by 2 bases and V by 2 bases; bases with no gene match: 1. The CDR3 runs 16 residues. In DNA, the CDR3 is TGTGCCAGCAGTTACACTAGCGGGGGGGACACAGATACGCAGTATTTT. Its translation: CASSYTSGGDTDTQYF.

The table lists this clonotype with many counts. The chain carries TRBV7-6 and TRBJ2-5, with 8 bases fitting TRBD1. Trimming at V came to 0 bases and at J to 2 bases, leaving 20 bases not matched to a gene. This CDR3 is built from 21 residues. In germline, CDR1 is SGHVS, CDR2 FNYEAQ. This CDR3 reads CASSLALQGGQGGAQQETQYF. In DNA, the CDR3 is TGTGCCAGCAGCTTAGCGCTACAAGGAGGACAGGGAGGCGCGCAACAAGAGACCCAGTACTTC.

This clonotype was seen ten or more times. J is TRBJ1-5 and V is TRBV6-1, with D hard to call. V was shortened by 2 bases and J by 7 bases, with 6 bases between the two germline ends. This CDR3 has 12 residues. Germline V lookup: CDR1 MNHNS, CDR2 SASEGT. CDR3 sequence: CASSESGQPQHF. The CDR3 DNA follows: TGTGCCAGCAGTGAATCGGGCCAGCCCCAGCATTTT.